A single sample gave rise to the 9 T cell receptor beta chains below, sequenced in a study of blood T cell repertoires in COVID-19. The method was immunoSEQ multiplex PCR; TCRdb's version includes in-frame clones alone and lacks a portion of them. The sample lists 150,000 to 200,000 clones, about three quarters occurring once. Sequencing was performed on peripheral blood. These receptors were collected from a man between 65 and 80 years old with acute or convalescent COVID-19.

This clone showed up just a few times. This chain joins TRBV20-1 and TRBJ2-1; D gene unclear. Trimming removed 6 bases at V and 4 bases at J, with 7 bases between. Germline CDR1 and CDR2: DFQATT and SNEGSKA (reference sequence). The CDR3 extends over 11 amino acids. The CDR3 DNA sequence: TGCAGTGCCCTCTCGTACAATGAGCAGTTCTTC. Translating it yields CSALSYNEQFF.

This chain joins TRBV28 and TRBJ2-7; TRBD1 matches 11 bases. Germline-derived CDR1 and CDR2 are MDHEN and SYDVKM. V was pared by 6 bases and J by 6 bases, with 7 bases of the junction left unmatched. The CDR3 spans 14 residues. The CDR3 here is CASSPGQGVGEQYF. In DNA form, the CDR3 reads TGTGCCAGCAGCCCGGGACAGGGGGTCGGCGAGCAGTACTTC.

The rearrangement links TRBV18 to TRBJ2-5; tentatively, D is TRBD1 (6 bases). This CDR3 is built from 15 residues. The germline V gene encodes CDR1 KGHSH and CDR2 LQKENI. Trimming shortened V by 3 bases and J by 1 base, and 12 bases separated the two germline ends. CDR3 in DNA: TGTGCCAGCTCACCCCTGCGGACAGCCCAAGAGACCCAGTACTTC. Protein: CASSPLRTAQETQYF. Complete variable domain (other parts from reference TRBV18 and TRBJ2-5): NAGVMQNPRHLVRRRGQEARLRCSPMKGHSHVYWYRQLPEEGLKFMVYLQKENIIDESGMPKERFSAEFPKEGPSILRIQQVVRGDSAAYFCASSPLRTAQETQYFGPGTRLLVL.

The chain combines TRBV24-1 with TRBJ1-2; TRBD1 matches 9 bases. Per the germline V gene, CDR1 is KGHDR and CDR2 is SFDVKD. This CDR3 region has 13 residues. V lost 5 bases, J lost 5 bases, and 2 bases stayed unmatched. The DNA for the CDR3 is TGTGCCACCAGTGCCGGGACAGGGTATGGCTACACCTTC. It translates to CATSAGTGYGYTF.

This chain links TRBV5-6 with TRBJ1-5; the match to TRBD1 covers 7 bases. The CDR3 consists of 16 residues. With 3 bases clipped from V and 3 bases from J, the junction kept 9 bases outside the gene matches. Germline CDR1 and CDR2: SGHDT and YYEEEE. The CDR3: CASSSEGRGFNQPQHF. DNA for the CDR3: TGTGCCAGCAGCTCTGAGGGCAGGGGGTTCAATCAGCCCCAGCATTTT.

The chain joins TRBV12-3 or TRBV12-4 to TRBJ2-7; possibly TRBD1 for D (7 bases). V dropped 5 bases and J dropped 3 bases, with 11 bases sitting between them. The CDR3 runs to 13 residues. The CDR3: CASSVQGGYEQYF. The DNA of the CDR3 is TGTGCCAGCAGTGTGCAGGGGGGCTACGAGCAGTACTTC.

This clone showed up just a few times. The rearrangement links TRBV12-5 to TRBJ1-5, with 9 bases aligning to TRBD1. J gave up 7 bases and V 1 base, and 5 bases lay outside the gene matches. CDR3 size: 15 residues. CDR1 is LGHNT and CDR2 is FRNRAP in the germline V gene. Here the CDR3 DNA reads TGTGCTAGTGGTTTGGATACAGGGGGCCGACAGCCCCAGCATTTT. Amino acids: CASGLDTGGRQPQHF.

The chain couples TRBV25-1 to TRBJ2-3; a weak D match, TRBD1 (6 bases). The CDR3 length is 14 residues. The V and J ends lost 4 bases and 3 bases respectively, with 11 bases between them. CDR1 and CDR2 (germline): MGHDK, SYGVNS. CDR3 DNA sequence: TGTGCCAGCAGTGGAACGGGACATACAGATACGCAGTATTTT. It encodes CASSGTGHTDTQYF.

The DNA for the CDR3 is TGTGCCAGCTCCAACCTACCCAAGAACAGGGGGAACGACGAGCAGTACTTC. Translated: CASSNLPKNRGNDEQYF. The rearrangement uses TRBV18 and TRBJ2-7, with 8 bases lining up with TRBD1. Germline CDR1 and CDR2: KGHSH and LQKENI. The CDR3 has 17 amino acids. Losses at the gene ends were 6 bases for V and 5 bases for J; bases not matched to a gene: 18. The full variable domain, with the rest looked up from reference TRBV18 and TRBJ2-7, is NAGVMQNPRHLVRRRGQEARLRCSPMKGHSHVYWYRQLPEEGLKFMVYLQKENIIDESGMPKERFSAEFPKEGPSILRIQQVVRGDSAAYFCASSNLPKNRGNDEQYFGPGTRLTVT.